The 16 T cell receptor beta chains below all came from one sample that was sequenced in a study of Graves' ophthalmopathy and Graves' hyperthyroidism. RNA transcripts were the source from which TCR beta CDR3 regions were amplified. In the first round, RT-PCR was carried out with HTBI primers, and a multiplex PCR formed the second round. Using its own MiXCR run on the multiplex PCR reads, TCRdb lists one record per CDR3 protein. The table includes about 740,000 distinct CDR3 sequences, around 40% detected once. The sample was peripheral blood. These receptors originate from an adult man with Graves' ophthalmopathy.

The V and J genes are TRBV2 and TRBJ1-2; TRBD1 might be the D (5 bases). The CDR3 extends over 12 amino acids. The V and J ends lost 8 bases and 7 bases respectively, with 14 bases between them. Germline CDR1 SNHLY, CDR2 FYNNEI. CDR3 residues: CASVQGYSGYTF. The CDR3 DNA sequence: TGTGCCAGCGTCCAGGGTTATAGTGGCTACACCTTC.

For this clonotype: The CDR3 does not end in the conserved phenylalanine or tryptophan, so this is likely a read error. The chain combines TRBV25-1 with TRBJ2-7; unclear D gene. The V and J ends lost 6 bases and 3 bases respectively, with 12 bases between them. The CDR3 is 13 residues long. In germline, CDR1 is MGHDK, CDR2 SYGVNS. CDR3 nucleotide sequence: TGTGCCAGCAGCCTCGGGTGGGGCTACGAGCAGTACTAC. This translates into CASSLGWGYEQYY.

On this clonotype itself: A read error may account for a junction end that differs from germline. The chain links TRBV10-2 to TRBJ1-5, with no clear D. Germline CDR1 is WSHSY and CDR2 is SAAADI. The CDR3 has 14 residues. The CDR3 here is CASSQVYSNQPQHF. The CDR3 DNA reads as TGTGCCAGCAGTCAGGTCTATAGCAATCAGCCCCAGCATTTT.

The chain links TRBV3-1 to TRBJ1-1; D not resolved. Trimming removed 0 bases at V and 2 bases at J, with 10 bases between. Germline CDR1 and CDR2: LGHDT and YNNKEL (reference sequence). CDR3 length: 15 residues. CDR3 coding DNA: TGTGCCAGCAGCCAAGATCGAGCAGCTAACACTGAAGCTTTCTTT. Its protein product is CASSQDRAANTEAFF.

This chain joins TRBV29-1 and TRBJ2-5; 8 nucleotides agree with TRBD2. Per the germline V gene, CDR1 is SQVTM and CDR2 is ANQGSEA. V was pared by 5 bases and J by 5 bases, with 10 bases of the junction left unmatched. The CDR3 has 14 residues. CDR3 sequence: CSVPSGGASETQYF. Here the CDR3 DNA reads TGCAGCGTTCCAAGCGGGGGAGCTTCGGAGACCCAGTACTTC.

The sample holds many counts of this clonotype. The rearrangement joins TRBV24-1 to TRBJ1-1; D is possibly TRBD1 (5 bases). The CDR3 spans 14 residues. Per germline, CDR1 KGHDR and CDR2 SFDVKD. V lost 4 bases to trimming and J lost 2 bases, with 10 bases between them. CDR3 sequence reads: CATSEGTVNTEAFF. CDR3 bases: TGTGCCACCAGTGAAGGGACGGTTAACACTGAAGCTTTCTTT.

Written as DNA, the CDR3 is TGTGCCAGCAGTTACTCGGCAGGGAAGGACCAGCCCCAGCATTTT. Translated, it gives CASSYSAGKDQPQHF. This chain connects TRBV6-1 to TRBJ1-5; TRBD1 might be the D (5 bases). V was pared by 5 bases and J by 7 bases, with 18 bases between. The CDR3 spans 15 residues. Germline loops: CDR1 MNHNS, CDR2 SASEGT.

In this sample, this clonotype turned up a few times. CDR3: CASSFGGTSEAFF. CDR3 sequence (DNA): TGTGCCAGCAGCTTTGGGGGAACCAGTGAAGCTTTCTTT. The chain is built from TRBV7-9 and TRBJ1-1; weak D call: TRBD1 (5 bases). Germline values: CDR1 SEHNR, CDR2 FQNEAQ (reference sequence). The CDR3 is made up of 13 amino acids. V was pared by 3 bases and J by 7 bases, with 12 bases between.

Ten or more counts support this clonotype. V gene TRBV7-9 combines with J gene TRBJ1-1; no firm D call. V lost 4 bases to trimming and J lost 4 bases, with 16 bases between them. Germline values: CDR1 SEHNR, CDR2 FQNEAQ (reference sequence). This CDR3 comprises 15 residues. CDR3: CASSWGSVATTEAFF. The CDR3 DNA sequence: TGTGCCAGCAGCTGGGGAAGCGTAGCAACCACTGAAGCTTTCTTT.

As regards this clonotype: Since a much larger clone is just one base distant, this may be a read error. The chain links TRBV10-3 to TRBJ2-5; tentative D call: TRBD1 (6 bases). Trimming shortened V by 8 bases and J by 0 bases, and 13 bases separated the two germline ends. CDR3 length equals 14 residues. Germline V gene data show CDR1 as ENHRY and CDR2 as SYGVKD. CDR3 amino acids: CAIDSTGYQETQYF. The CDR3 coding sequence is TGTGCCATCGATTCAACAGGGTACCAAGAGACCCAGTACTTC.

This clonotype has more than one count but fewer than ten. V usage is TRBV7-9 and J usage is TRBJ2-6, with 7 bases lining up with TRBD1. The germline V gene encodes CDR1 SEHNR and CDR2 FQNEAQ (reference sequence). The CDR3 runs to 16 residues. V dropped 6 bases and J dropped 0; count of bases not matched to a gene: 5. The chain's CDR3 is CASSTDRVSGANVLTF. CDR3 nucleotides: TGTGCCAGCAGTACCGACAGGGTCTCTGGGGCCAACGTCCTGACTTTC.

The rearrangement uses TRBV4-3 and TRBJ1-6; D uncertain. The CDR3 runs 16 residues. Per germline, CDR1 LGHNA and CDR2 YSLEER. V lost 4 bases, J lost 7 bases, and 17 bases lay in between. This CDR3 reads CASSPIGRRVNSPLHF. The CDR3 coding sequence is TGCGCCAGCAGCCCCATCGGTAGGAGGGTAAATTCACCCCTCCACTTT.

This clonotype was seen only a few times. This sequence joins TRBV7-9 and TRBJ1-2; 12 bases map to TRBD1. The CDR3 has 14 residues. Germline V CDR1 and CDR2: SEHNR, FQNEAQ (reference sequence). Losses at the gene ends were 8 bases for V and 6 bases for J; bases not matched to a gene: 7. DNA of the CDR3: TGTGCCAGCTCACCCGGGACAGGGGGCGATGGCTACACCTTC. Translating gives CASSPGTGGDGYTF. The variable domain in full, completed from reference TRBV7-9 and TRBJ1-2, reads DTGVSQNPRHKITKRGQNVTFRCDPISEHNRLYWYRQTLGQGPEFLTYFQNEAQLEKSRLLSDRFSAERPKGSFSTLEIQRTEQGDSAMYLCASSPGTGGDGYTFGSGTRLTVV.

Only one count was recorded for this clonotype. The chain is built from TRBV9 and TRBJ2-5, with D maybe TRBD2 (5 bases). CDR3 length equals 15 residues. The ends were cut back, 3 bases at V and 5 bases at J, with 17 bases in the middle. In germline, CDR1 is SGDLS, CDR2 YYNGEE. CDR3 sequence reads: CASSGRLAISETQYF. The CDR3 DNA is TGTGCCAGCAGCGGCCGCCTAGCCATTTCGGAGACCCAGTACTTC.

V is TRBV19 and J is TRBJ1-1, with 8 bases aligning to TRBD1. This CDR3 is built from 16 residues. The ends lost 6 bases at V and 1 base at J; junction bases unmatched: 10. CDR1 LNHDA and CDR2 SQIVND come from the germline V gene (reference sequence). CDR3 DNA sequence: TGTGCCAGTAGGCTGGACAGGGTGGGGTCGAACACTGAAGCTTTCTTT. Its translation: CASRLDRVGSNTEAFF.

The chain uses TRBV29-1 and TRBJ2-2; no clear D gene. Germline assignment: CDR1 SQVTM and CDR2 ANQGSEA. The CDR3 is 14 residues long. V dropped 4 bases and J dropped 1 base, with 10 bases sitting between them. The CDR3 nucleotides are TGCAGCGTTGTGGAGACACAGAACACCGGGGAGCTGTTTTTT. This encodes CSVVETQNTGELFF.